This T cell receptor (beta chain) was sequenced for a study of T cells in Graves' hyperthyroidism and ophthalmopathy. TCR beta CDR3 region amplification was performed from RNA transcripts. Primed by the HTBI set, a first-round RT-PCR was run on the TCR CDR3. Using its own MiXCR run on the multiplex PCR reads, TCRdb lists one record per CDR3 protein. This table holds a few hundred thousand distinct CDR3 sequences, less than 25% found once. Ten or more counts support this clonotype. What it recognizes is unknown. Study-wide points: Patients with ophthalmopathy were separated from those with stable hyperthyroidism by a 13 V-J model.

If no ophthalmopathy progression occurred within 18 months, Graves' hyperthyroidism was stable. With a duration under 2 months, the hyperthyroidism was newly diagnosed in patients aged 18 to 65. Each 10 ml fresh peripheral blood draw supplied the PBMCs. CDR3 length: 14 amino acids. Trimming cost V 8 bases and J 4 bases, with 17 bases left between them. CDR1 is LNHDA and CDR2 is SQIVND in the germline V gene (reference sequence). This clonotype was sampled from a man aged 18 to 30 with Graves' hyperthyroidism. The chain has TRBV19 and TRBJ1-2; D might be TRBD1 (6 bases). The sequencing input was blood. CDR3 in DNA: TGTGCCAGTCACTCCAGGGGTTTCGGCTATGGCTACACCTTC. Translating it yields CASHSRGFGYGYTF. The whole variable domain, remainder taken from reference TRBV19 and TRBJ1-2, is DGGITQSPKYLFRKEGQNVTLSCEQNLNHDAMYWYRQDPGQGLRLIYYSQIVNDFQKGDIAEGYSVSREKKESFPLTVTSAQKNPTAFYLCASHSRGFGYGYTFGSGTRLTVV.